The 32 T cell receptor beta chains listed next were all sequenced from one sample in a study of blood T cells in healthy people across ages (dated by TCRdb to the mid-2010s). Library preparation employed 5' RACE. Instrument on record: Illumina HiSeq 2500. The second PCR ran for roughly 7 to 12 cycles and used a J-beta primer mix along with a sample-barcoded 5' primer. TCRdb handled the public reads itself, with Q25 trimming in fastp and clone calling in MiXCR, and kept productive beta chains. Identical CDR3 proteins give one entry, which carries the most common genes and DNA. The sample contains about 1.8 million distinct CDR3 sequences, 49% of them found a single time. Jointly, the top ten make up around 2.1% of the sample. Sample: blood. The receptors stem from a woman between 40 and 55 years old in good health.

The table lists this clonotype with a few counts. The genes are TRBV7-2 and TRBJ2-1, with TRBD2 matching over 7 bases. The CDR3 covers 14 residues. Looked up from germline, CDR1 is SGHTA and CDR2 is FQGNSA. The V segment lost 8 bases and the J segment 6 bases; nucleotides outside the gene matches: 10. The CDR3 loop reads CASGKTGGINEQFF. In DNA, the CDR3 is TGTGCCAGCGGGAAAACCGGGGGGATCAATGAGCAGTTCTTC.

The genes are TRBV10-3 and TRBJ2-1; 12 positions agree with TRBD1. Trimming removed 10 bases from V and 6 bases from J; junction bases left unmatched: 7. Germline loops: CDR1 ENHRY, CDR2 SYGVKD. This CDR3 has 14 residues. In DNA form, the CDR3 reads TGTGCCACGGGGGACAGGGGGCGAACCAATGAGCAGTTCTTC. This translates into CATGDRGRTNEQFF.

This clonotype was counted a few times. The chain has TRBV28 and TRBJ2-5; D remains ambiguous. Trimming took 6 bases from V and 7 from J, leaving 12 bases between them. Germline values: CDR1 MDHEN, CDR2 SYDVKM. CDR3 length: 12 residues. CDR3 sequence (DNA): TGTGCCAGCAGAAGTGTGGCCCGGACCCAGTACTTC. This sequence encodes CASRSVARTQYF. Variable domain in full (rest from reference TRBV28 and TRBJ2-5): DVKVTQSSRYLVKRTGEKVFLECVQDMDHENMFWYRQDPGLGLRLIYFSYDVKMKEKGDIPEGYSVSREKKERFSLILESASTNQTSMYLCASRSVARTQYFGPGTRLLVL.

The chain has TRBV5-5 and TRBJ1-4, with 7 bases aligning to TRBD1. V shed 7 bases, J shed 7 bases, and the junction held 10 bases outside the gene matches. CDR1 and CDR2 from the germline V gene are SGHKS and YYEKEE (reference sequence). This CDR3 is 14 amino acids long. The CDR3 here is CASGTPQGSEKLFF. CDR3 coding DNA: TGTGCCAGCGGAACTCCACAGGGGAGTGAAAAACTGTTTTTT.

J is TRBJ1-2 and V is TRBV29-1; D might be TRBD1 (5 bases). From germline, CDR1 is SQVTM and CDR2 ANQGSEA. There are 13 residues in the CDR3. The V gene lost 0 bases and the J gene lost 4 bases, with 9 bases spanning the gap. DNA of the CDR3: TGCAGCGTTGAAGAGGGGGTCATCTATGGCTACACCTTC. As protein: CSVEEGVIYGYTF.

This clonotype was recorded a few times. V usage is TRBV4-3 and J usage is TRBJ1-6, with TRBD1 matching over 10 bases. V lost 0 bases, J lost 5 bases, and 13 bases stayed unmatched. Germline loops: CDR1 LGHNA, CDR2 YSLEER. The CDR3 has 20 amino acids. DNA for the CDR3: TGCGCCAGCAGCCAAGATCGTGCGACAGGGGGCTCTGTAAATAATTCACCCCTCCACTTT. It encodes CASSQDRATGGSVNNSPLHF.

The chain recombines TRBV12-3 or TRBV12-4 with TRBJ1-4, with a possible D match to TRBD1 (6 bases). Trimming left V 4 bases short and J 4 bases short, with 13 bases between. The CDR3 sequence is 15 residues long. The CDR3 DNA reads TGTGCCAGCAGTTCGGACAGCGCGATTAATGAAAAACTGTTTTTT. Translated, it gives CASSSDSAINEKLFF.

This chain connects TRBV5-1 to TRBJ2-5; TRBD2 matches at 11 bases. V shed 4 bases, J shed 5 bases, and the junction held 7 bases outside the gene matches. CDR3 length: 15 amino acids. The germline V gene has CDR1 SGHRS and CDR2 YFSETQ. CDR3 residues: CASSPRLAGSETQYF. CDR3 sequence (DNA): TGCGCCAGCAGCCCTAGACTAGCGGGGAGCGAGACCCAGTACTTC. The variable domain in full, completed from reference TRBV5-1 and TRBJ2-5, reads KAGVTQTPRYLIKTRGQQVTLSCSPISGHRSVSWYQQTPGQGLQFLFEYFSETQRNKGNFPGRFSGRQFSNSRSEMNVSTLELGDSALYLCASSPRLAGSETQYFGPGTRLLVL.

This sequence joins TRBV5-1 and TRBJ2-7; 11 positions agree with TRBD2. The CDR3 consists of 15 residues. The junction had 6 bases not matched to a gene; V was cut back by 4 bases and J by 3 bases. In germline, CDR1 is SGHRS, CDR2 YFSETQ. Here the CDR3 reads CASSGGTSGIYEQYF. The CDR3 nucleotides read TGCGCCAGCAGCGGCGGGACTAGCGGCATCTACGAGCAGTACTTC.

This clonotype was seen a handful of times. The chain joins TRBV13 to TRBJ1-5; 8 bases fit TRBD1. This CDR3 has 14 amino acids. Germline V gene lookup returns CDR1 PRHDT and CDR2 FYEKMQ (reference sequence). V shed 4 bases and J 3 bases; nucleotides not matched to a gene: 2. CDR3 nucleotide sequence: TGTGCCAGCAGCTCAGGGGGCCCCAATCAGCCCCAGCATTTT. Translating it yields CASSSGGPNQPQHF.

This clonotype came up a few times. The CDR3 nucleotides read TGTGCCAGCAGTGAAAAGAGATGGGGGGCCCAGGAGACCCAGTACTTC. This translates into CASSEKRWGAQETQYF. This chain uses TRBV6-1 with TRBJ2-5; either TRBD1 or TRBD2 may fit D (6 bases each). V was pared by 2 bases and J by 5 bases, with 18 bases between. Germline CDR1 reads MNHNS; CDR2 reads SASEGT. This CDR3 is built from 16 residues.

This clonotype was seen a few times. The CDR3 DNA follows: TGTGCCAGCAGCCTGATTAAGGTCGGGGAGACCCAGTACTTC. The encoded protein is CASSLIKVGETQYF. The chain has TRBV7-2 and TRBJ2-5, with D uncertain. CDR1 is SGHTA and CDR2 is FQGNSA in the germline V gene. V gave up 5 bases and J gave up 5 bases, with 15 bases separating them. The CDR3 totals 14 residues. The whole variable domain, remainder taken from reference TRBV7-2 and TRBJ2-5, is GAGVSQSPSNKVTEKGKDVELRCDPISGHTALYWYRQSLGQGLEFLIYFQGNSAPDKSGLPSDRFSAERTGGSVSTLTIQRTQQEDSAVYLCASSLIKVGETQYFGPGTRLLVL.

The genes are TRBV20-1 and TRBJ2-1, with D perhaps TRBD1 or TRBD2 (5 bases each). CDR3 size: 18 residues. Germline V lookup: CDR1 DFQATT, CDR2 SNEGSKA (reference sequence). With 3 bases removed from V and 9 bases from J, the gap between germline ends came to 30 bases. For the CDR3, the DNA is TGCAGTGCTAGCCCGAGTCATCGTAGGGGCCTAGCAAATTCTGAGCAGTTCTTC. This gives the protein CSASPSHRRGLANSEQFF.

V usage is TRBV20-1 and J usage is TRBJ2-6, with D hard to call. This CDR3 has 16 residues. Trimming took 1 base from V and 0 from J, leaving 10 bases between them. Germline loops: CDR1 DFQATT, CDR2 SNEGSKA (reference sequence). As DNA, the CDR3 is TGCAGTGCTAGAGGGACGGAGCTCTCTGGGGCCAACGTCCTGACTTTC. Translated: CSARGTELSGANVLTF.

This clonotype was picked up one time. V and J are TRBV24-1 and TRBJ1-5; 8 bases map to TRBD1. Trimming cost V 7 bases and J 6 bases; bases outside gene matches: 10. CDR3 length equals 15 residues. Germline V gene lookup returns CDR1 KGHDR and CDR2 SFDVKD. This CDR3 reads CATRSSGQGTQPQHF. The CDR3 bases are TGTGCCACCAGAAGCTCAGGACAGGGAACTCAGCCCCAGCATTTT.

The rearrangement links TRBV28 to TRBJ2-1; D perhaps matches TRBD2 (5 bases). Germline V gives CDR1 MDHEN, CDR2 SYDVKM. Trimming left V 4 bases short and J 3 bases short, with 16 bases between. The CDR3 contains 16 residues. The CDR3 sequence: CASSYPELAFYNEQFF. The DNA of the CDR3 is TGTGCCAGCAGTTACCCTGAGTTAGCGTTCTACAATGAGCAGTTCTTC.

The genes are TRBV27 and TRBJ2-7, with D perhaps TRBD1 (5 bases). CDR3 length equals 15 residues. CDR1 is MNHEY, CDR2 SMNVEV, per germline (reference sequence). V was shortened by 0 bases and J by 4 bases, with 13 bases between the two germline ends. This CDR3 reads CASSLSIAGIYEQYF. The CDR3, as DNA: TGTGCCAGCAGTTTATCGATCGCAGGGATTTACGAGCAGTACTTC.

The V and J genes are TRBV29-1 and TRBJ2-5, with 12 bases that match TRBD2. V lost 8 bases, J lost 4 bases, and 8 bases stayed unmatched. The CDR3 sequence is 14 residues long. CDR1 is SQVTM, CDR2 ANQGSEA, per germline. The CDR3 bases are TGCAGCCTCTGGACTAGCGGGGCCCGAGAGACCCAGTACTTC. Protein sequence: CSLWTSGARETQYF.

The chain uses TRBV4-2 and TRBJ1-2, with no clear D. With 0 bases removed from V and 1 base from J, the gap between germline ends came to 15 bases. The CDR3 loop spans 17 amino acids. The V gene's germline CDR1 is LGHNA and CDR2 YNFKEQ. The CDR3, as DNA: TGTGCCAGCAGCCAAGATGGAAAGGCGGTTCTTAACTATGGCTACACCTTC. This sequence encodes CASSQDGKAVLNYGYTF.

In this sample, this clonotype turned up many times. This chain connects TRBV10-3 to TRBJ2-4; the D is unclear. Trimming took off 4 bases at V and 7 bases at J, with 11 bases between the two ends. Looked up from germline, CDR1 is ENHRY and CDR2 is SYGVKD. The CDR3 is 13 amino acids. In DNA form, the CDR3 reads TGTGCCATCAGTGCGCAGGACGAGAACATTCAGTACTTC. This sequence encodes CAISAQDENIQYF.

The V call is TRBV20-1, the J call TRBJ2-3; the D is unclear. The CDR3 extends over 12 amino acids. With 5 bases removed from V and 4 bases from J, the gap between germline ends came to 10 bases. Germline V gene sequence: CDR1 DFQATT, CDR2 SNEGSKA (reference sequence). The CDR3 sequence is CSAALMSDTQYF. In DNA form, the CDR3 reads TGCAGTGCTGCCCTTATGTCAGATACGCAGTATTTT.

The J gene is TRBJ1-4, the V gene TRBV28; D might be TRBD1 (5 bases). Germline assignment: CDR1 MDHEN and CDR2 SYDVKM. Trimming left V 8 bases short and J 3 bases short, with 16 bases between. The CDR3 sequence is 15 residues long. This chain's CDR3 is CASQKSGAANEKLFF. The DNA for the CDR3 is TGTGCCAGCCAGAAGAGCGGGGCGGCTAATGAAAAACTGTTTTTT.

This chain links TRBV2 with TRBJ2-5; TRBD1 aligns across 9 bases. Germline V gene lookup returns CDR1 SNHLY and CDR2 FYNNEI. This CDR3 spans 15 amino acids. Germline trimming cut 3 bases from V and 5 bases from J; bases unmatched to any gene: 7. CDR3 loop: CASSEWLQGAETQYF. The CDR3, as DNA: TGTGCCAGCAGTGAGTGGTTACAGGGGGCTGAGACCCAGTACTTC. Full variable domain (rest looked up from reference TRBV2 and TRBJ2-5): EPEVTQTPSHQVTQMGQEVILRCVPISNHLYFYWYRQILGQKVEFLVSFYNNEISEKSEIFDDQFSVERPDGSNFTLKIRSTKLEDSAMYFCASSEWLQGAETQYFGPGTRLLVL.

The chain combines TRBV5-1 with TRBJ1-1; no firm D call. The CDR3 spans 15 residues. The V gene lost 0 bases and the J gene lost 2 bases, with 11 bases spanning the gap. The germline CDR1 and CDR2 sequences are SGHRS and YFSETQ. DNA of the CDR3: TGCGCCAGCAGCTTGGTTAGGCCAGACAACACTGAAGCTTTCTTT. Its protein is CASSLVRPDNTEAFF.

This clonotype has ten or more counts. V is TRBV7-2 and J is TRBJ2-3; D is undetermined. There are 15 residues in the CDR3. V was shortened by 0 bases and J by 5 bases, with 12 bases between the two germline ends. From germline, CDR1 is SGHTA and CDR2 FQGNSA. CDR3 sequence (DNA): TGTGCCAGCAGCTTAGCTGGCCCCCGCGGAGATACGCAGTATTTT. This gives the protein CASSLAGPRGDTQYF.

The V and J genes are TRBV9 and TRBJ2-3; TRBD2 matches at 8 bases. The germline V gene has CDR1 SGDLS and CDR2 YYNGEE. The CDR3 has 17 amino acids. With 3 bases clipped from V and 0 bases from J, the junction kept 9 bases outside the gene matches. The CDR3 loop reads CASSAPKAGASTDTQYF. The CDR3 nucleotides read TGTGCCAGCAGCGCCCCAAAAGCGGGGGCGAGCACAGATACGCAGTATTTT.

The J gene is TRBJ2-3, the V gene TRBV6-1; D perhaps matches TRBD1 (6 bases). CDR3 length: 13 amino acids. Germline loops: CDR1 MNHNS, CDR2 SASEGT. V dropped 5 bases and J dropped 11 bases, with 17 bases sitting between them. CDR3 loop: CASSLDSPDGQYF. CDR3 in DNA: TGTGCCAGCAGTTTGGACAGCCCCGACGGGCAGTATTTT.

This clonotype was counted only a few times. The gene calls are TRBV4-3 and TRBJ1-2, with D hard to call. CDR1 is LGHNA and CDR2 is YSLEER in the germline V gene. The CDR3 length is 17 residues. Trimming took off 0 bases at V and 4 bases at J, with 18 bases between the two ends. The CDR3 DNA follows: TGCGCCAGCAGCCAAGATCGGGCGGGTGGAGAGGCCTATGGCTACACCTTC. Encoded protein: CASSQDRAGGEAYGYTF.

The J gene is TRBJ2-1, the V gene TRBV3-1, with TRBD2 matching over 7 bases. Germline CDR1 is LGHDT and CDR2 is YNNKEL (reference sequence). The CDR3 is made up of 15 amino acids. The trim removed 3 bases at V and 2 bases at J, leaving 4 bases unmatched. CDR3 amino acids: CASSHTGGTYNEQFF. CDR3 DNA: TGTGCCAGCAGCCATACGGGGGGAACCTACAATGAGCAGTTCTTC.

DNA for the CDR3: TGTGCCAGCAGTAATCCGGGACATTACTCCTACAATGAGCAGTTCTTC. Protein product: CASSNPGHYSYNEQFF. This chain connects TRBV7-3 to TRBJ2-1; D might be TRBD1 (6 bases). The CDR3 totals 16 residues. The V end was cut by 6 bases, the J end by 0 bases, with 15 bases between. CDR1 and CDR2 (germline): SGHTA, FQGTGA.

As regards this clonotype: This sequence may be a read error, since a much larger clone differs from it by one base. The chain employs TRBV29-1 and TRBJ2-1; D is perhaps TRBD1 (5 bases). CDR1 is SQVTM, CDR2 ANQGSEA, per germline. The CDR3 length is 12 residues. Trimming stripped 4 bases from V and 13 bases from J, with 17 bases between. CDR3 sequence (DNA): TGCAGCGTTGGAGACCCTGGGGCGACCCAGTTCTTC. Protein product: CSVGDPGATQFF.

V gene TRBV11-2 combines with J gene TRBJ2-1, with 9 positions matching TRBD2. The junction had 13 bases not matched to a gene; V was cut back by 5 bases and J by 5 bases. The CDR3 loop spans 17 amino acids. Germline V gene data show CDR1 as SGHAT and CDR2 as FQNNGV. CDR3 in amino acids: CASSPLAGGPLDNEQFF. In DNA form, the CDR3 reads TGTGCCAGCAGCCCCTTGGCGGGGGGGCCGCTTGACAATGAGCAGTTCTTC.